This TCR delta chain was identified in a study of gamma-delta chains in newborns, infants, children. At the level of the study: Polyclonal expansion of innate γδ T cells after birth follows microbial exposure.

TCRdb used CATT to re-call clones from the reads. The sample lists around 10,000 delta-chain clones; roughly 9.5% were seen once. On this clone itself: At one end, the junction sequence differs from germline, possibly due to a read error.

This receptor was identified in a child who was a newborn, infant or young child, either healthy, febrile or measles-vaccinated (not recorded which). The sample taken for sequencing was blood.

The CDR3 DNA follows: TGTGCTCTTGGCGATCGGGAATATCCCCTTTTTTTC. Its protein product is CALGDREYPLFF. The rearrangement uses TRDV1 and TRDJ1; no clear D gene. CDR1 TSWWSYY and CDR2 QGS come from the germline V gene. This CDR3 has 12 amino acids.